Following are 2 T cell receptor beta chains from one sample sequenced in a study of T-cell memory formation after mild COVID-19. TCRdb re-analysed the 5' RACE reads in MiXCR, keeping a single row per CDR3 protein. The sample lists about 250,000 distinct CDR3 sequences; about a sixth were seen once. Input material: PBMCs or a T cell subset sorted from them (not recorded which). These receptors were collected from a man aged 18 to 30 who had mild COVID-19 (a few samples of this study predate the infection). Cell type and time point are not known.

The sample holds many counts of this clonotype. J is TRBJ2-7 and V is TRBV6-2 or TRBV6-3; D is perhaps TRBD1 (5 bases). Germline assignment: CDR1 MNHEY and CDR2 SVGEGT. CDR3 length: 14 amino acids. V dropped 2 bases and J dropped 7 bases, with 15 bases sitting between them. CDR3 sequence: CASSYGPGRWEQYV. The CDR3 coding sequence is TGTGCCAGCAGTTACGGGCCAGGGCGATGGGAGCAGTACGTC.

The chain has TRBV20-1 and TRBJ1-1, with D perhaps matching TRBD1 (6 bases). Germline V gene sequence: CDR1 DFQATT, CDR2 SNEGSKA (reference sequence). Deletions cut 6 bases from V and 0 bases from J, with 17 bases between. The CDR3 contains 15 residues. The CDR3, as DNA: TGCAGTGCAACGGACAGACCGCTTATGAACACTGAAGCTTTCTTT. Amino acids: CSATDRPLMNTEAFF.